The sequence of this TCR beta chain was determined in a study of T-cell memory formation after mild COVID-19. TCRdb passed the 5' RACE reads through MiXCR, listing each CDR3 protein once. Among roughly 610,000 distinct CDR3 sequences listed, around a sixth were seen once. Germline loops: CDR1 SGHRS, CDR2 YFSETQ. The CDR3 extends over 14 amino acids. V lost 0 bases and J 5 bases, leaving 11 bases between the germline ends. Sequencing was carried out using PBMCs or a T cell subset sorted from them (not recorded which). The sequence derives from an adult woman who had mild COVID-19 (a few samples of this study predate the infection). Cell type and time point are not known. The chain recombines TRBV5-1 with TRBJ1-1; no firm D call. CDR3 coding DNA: TGCGCCAGCAGCTTGGTCGGCGGGGTTACTGAAGCTTTCTTT. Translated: CASSLVGGVTEAFF.